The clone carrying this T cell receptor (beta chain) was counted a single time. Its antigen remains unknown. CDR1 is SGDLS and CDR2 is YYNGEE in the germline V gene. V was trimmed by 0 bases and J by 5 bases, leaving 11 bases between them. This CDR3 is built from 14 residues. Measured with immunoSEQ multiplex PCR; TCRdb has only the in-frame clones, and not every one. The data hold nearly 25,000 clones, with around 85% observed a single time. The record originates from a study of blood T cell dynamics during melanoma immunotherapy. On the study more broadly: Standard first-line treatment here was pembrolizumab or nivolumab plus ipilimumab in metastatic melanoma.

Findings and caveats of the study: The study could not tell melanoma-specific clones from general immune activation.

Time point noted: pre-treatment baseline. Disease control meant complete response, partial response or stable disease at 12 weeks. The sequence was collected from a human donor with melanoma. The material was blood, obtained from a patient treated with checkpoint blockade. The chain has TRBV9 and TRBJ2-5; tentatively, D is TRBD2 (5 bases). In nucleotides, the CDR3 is TGTGCCAGCAGCGTAGCTTCTAGCTGGGAGACCCAGTACTTC. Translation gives CASSVASSWETQYF.